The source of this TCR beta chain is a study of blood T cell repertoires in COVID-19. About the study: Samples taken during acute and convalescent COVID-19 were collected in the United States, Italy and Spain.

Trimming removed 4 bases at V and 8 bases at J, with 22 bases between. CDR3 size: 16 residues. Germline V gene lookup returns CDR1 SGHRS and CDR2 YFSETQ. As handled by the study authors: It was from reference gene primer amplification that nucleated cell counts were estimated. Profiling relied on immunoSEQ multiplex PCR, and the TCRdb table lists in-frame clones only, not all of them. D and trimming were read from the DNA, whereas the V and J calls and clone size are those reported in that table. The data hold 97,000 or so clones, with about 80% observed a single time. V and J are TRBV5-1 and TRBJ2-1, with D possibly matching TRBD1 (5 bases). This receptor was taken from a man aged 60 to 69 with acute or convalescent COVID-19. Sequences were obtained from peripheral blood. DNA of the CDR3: TGCGCCAGCAGCACGTGGGGCCAAGTCGCCGTGGATGAGCAGTTCTTC. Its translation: CASSTWGQVAVDEQFF.